This T cell receptor (beta chain) was sequenced for a study of CD8 T cells in ankylosing spondylitis. Findings and limits, study-wide: A motif in TCR beta, a set of eight or nine highly homologous variants, appeared characteristic of ankylosing spondylitis blood.

This clonotype has at least ten counts. What it recognizes is unknown. V shed 3 bases and J shed 8 bases, with 9 bases lying between them. The CDR3 runs to 12 residues. Per germline, CDR1 KGHDR and CDR2 SFDVKD. TCRdb fed the 5' RACE reads into MiXCR, producing one record per CDR3 protein. This table has 200,000 to 250,000 distinct CDR3 sequences, 10% appearing once. The chain employs TRBV24-1 and TRBJ1-2; D call uncertain. The sequencing input was blood, either unsorted or a sorted T cell fraction (not recorded which). This sequence was found in a male donor with ankylosing spondylitis or in good health (not recorded which). In DNA, the CDR3 is TGTGCCACCAGTGATCGTCGTCAAGGCTACACCTTC. Its protein is CATSDRRQGYTF.